These 5 T cell receptor beta chains were all obtained from the same sample, sequenced in a study of blood T cell repertoires in COVID-19 (dated by TCRdb to the early 2020s). Libraries were prepared through the immunoSEQ multiplex PCR assay. The source is immuneACCESS, and TCRdb retained only in-frame sequences with V and J called. Part of the clones is not carried over; for the studies checked, unresolved V genes explain less than half of this, and the remainder is unexplained. This sample lists approximately 220,000 clones; approximately 83% were detected once. About 2.4% of the sample comes from the top ten. The source material was peripheral blood. These receptors were obtained from a woman aged 60-70 years with acute or convalescent COVID-19.

The V gene is TRBV5-1, the J gene TRBJ2-3, with D perhaps matching TRBD1 (6 bases). Per germline, CDR1 SGHRS and CDR2 YFSETQ. This CDR3 region has 14 residues. V was shortened by 5 bases and J by 6 bases, with 16 bases between the two germline ends. This CDR3 reads CASRAGPRGDTQYF. DNA of the CDR3: TGCGCCAGCAGAGCCGGGCCAAGGGGGGATACGCAGTATTTT.

This chain joins TRBV7-9 and TRBJ1-2, with 10 nucleotides matching TRBD1. Looked up from germline, CDR1 is SEHNR and CDR2 is FQNEAQ (reference sequence). V trimming: 5 bases; J trimming: 0 bases; junction bases outside the gene matches: 6. CDR3 length: 16 amino acids. The CDR3 loop reads CASSLGTGVTNYGYTF. In nucleotides, the CDR3 is TGTGCCAGCAGCCTCGGGACAGGGGTCACTAACTATGGCTACACCTTC.

The chain employs TRBV5-1 and TRBJ2-1; maybe TRBD2 (6 bases). Deletions cut 4 bases from V and 4 bases from J, with 18 bases between. The CDR3 contains 16 residues. Per germline, CDR1 SGHRS and CDR2 YFSETQ. As DNA, the CDR3 is TGCGCCAGCAGCCAGCAACCCCGGAGGGAATACAATGAGCAGTTCTTC. Translating gives CASSQQPRREYNEQFF.

The V and J genes are TRBV19 and TRBJ1-5; D possibly corresponds to TRBD1 (5 bases). This CDR3 has 13 residues. Trimming removed 6 bases from V and 8 bases from J, with 14 bases in between. The germline V gene encodes CDR1 LNHDA and CDR2 SQIVND (reference sequence). The chain's CDR3 is CASSPGYVKPQHF. In DNA, the CDR3 is TGTGCCAGTAGCCCAGGGTATGTCAAGCCCCAGCATTTT.

The chain combines TRBV28 with TRBJ1-2; the D is unclear. Germline CDR1 and CDR2: MDHEN and SYDVKM. This CDR3 spans 14 amino acids. The V and J ends lost 4 bases and 5 bases respectively, with 14 bases between them. The CDR3 nucleotides read TGTGCCAGCAGTTCTACAAGTTCGGGATATGGCTACACCTTC. Translating gives CASSSTSSGYGYTF.